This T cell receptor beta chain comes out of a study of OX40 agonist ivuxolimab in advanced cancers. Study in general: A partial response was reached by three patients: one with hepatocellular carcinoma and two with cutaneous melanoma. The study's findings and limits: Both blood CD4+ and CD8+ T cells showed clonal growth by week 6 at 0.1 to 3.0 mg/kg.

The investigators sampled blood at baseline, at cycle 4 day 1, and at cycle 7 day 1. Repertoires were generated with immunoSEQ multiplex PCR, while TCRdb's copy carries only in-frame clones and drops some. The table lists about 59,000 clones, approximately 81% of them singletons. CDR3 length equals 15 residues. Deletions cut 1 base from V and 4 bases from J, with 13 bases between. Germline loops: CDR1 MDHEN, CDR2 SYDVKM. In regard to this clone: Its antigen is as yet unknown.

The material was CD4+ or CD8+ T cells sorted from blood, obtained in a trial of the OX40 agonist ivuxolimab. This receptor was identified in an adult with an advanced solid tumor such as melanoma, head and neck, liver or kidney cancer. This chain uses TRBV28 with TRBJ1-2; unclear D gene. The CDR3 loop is CASSLSPLAAYGYTF. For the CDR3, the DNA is TGTGCCAGCAGTTTATCCCCCCTAGCGGCCTATGGCTACACCTTC.